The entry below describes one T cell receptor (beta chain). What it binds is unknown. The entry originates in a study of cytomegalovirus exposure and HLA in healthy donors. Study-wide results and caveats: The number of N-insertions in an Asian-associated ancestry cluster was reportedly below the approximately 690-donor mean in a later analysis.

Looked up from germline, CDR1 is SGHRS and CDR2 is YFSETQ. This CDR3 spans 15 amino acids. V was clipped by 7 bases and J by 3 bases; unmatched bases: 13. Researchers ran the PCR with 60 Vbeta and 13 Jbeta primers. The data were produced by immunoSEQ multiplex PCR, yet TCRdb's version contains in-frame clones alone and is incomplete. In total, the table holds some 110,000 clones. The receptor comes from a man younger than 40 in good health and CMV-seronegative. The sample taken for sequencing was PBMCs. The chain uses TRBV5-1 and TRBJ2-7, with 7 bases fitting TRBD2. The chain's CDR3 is CASGTSLAANYEQYF. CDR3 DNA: TGCGCCAGCGGCACCAGCCTAGCGGCAAACTACGAGCAGTACTTC.